Sequencing of this TCR beta chain was carried out in a study of neoadjuvant anti-PD-1 for oral cavity cancer. General observations from the study: With three patients per group, TCR findings need larger cohorts. Post-nivolumab, blood T cell clonality was significantly elevated in non-responders.

Described time point: after neoadjuvant nivolumab, at surgical resection. Patients had HPV-negative, locally advanced oral cavity squamous cell carcinoma. CDR1 is SNHLY, CDR2 FYNNEI, per germline. The V and J ends lost 3 bases and 6 bases respectively, with 5 bases between them. The CDR3 contains 12 residues. A few counts support this clone. What it recognizes is unknown. The repertoire was sequenced with immunoSEQ multiplex PCR; TCRdb's copy has only in-frame clones and lacks some. The sample carries about 32,000 clones, roughly 85% recorded once. The V gene is TRBV2, the J gene TRBJ1-4, with D uncertain. The origin of this receptor is a person aged 35-79 years with oral cavity squamous cell carcinoma. The specimen comprised PBMCs, sampled after nivolumab (anti-PD-1) treatment. The CDR3 reads CASSDMDEKLFF. Written as DNA, the CDR3 is TGTGCCAGCAGTGATATGGATGAAAAACTGTTTTTT.